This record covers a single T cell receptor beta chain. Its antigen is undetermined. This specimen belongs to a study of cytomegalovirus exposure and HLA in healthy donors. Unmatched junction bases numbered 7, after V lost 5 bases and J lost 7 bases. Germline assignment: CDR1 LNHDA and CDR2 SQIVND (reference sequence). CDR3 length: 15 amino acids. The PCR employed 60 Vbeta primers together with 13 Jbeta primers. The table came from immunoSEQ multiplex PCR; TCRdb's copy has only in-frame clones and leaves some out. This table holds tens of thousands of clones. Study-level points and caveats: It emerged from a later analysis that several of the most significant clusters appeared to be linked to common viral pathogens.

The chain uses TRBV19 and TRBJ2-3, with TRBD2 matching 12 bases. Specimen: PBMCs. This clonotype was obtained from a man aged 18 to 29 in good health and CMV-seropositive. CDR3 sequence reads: CASSLAGGPRNTQYF. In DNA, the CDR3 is TGTGCCAGTAGTCTAGCGGGAGGGCCTAGGAATACGCAGTATTTT.